The sequence of this TCR beta chain was determined in a study of blood T cell repertoires in COVID-19. Study background: The study drew acute and convalescent COVID-19 samples from the United States, Italy and Spain. The cDNA or gDNA used as material had been derived from T cells, B-cell-depleted T cells, or PBMCs.

This CDR3 is 11 amino acids long. CDR1 and CDR2 from the germline V gene are SGHAT and FQNNGV. V was clipped by 6 bases and J by 4 bases, with 4 bases between them. Seattle participants joined during active infection and were tracked over time. Original methodology: The authors estimated nucleated cell counts from reference gene primer amplification. Data came from immunoSEQ multiplex PCR; TCRdb stores just in-frame clones and leaves some out. The DNA was the basis for D and trimming; V, J and clone size are from that table. The repertoire has fewer than 200,000 clones, 81% of them found once; the top ten carry approximately 12%.

The sequenced sample was peripheral blood. The J gene is TRBJ2-1, the V gene TRBV11-2; D unclear. This receptor was taken from a woman aged 80 or older with COVID-19, enrolled during active disease. The DNA for the CDR3 is TGTGCCAGCAGGTATTACAATGAGCAGTTCTTC. Its translation is CASRYYNEQFF.